This entry lists 11 T cell receptor beta chains sequenced from one sample in a study of shared clonotypes between healthy human individuals. Repertoires were generated with immunoSEQ multiplex PCR, while TCRdb's copy carries only in-frame clones and drops some. The sample records a few hundred thousand clones, about 96% being singletons. Sequences were obtained from naive CD4+ T cells sorted from blood. Subset noted: CD45RA+ positively selected. These receptors came from a woman in her twenties or thirties in good health.

The chain recombines TRBV7-9 with TRBJ1-1; 7 bases line up with TRBD1. The CDR3 has 15 residues. Unmatched junction bases numbered 6, after V lost 5 bases and J lost 0 bases. Per germline, CDR1 SEHNR and CDR2 FQNEAQ (reference sequence). The CDR3 DNA follows: TGTGCCAGCAGCCGTCAGGGGGGCATGAACACTGAAGCTTTCTTT. It encodes CASSRQGGMNTEAFF.

The chain combines TRBV4-2 with TRBJ2-4, with TRBD2 matching over 8 bases. Trimming took 0 bases from V and 1 from J; bases not matched to a gene: 14. This CDR3 region has 20 residues. The germline V gene encodes CDR1 LGHNA and CDR2 YNFKEQ. Here the CDR3 reads CASSQDRYPGGLGAKNIQYF. In nucleotides, the CDR3 is TGTGCCAGCAGCCAAGATCGGTATCCGGGAGGGCTGGGGGCCAAAAACATTCAGTACTTC.

This chain links TRBV6-5 with TRBJ2-3; D possibly uses TRBD1 or TRBD2 (6 bases each). The V gene's germline CDR1 is MNHEY and CDR2 SVGAGI. The CDR3 has 15 residues. Trimming shortened V by 6 bases and J by 3 bases, and 16 bases separated the two germline ends. CDR3 in DNA: TGTGCCAGCAGCCCTCTTGGGGGGCAAACAGATACGCAGTATTTT. Residues: CASSPLGGQTDTQYF.

The gene calls are TRBV28 and TRBJ2-1; D not resolved. Germline CDR1 and CDR2: MDHEN and SYDVKM. V lost 5 bases and J 3 bases, leaving 14 bases between the germline ends. CDR3 size: 15 residues. CDR3 amino acids: CASSPYLAVYNEQFF. CDR3 in DNA: TGTGCCAGCAGTCCCTATTTAGCAGTCTACAATGAGCAGTTCTTC.

CDR3 amino acids: CASRTEGLAYNEQFF. CDR3 nucleotides: TGCGCCAGCAGGACGGAGGGCCTCGCCTACAATGAGCAGTTCTTC. The genes are TRBV5-1 and TRBJ2-1, with D possibly matching TRBD2 (6 bases). The CDR3 is 15 residues long. V lost 5 bases, J lost 2 bases, and 14 bases lay in between. CDR1 and CDR2 from the germline V gene are SGHRS and YFSETQ. Supplemented by reference TRBV5-1 and TRBJ2-1, the full variable domain reads KAGVTQTPRYLIKTRGQQVTLSCSPISGHRSVSWYQQTPGQGLQFLFEYFSETQRNKGNFPGRFSGRQFSNSRSEMNVSTLELGDSALYLCASRTEGLAYNEQFFGPGTRLTVL.

The V and J genes are TRBV11-2 and TRBJ2-5; maybe TRBD2 (5 bases). The CDR3 sequence is 14 residues long. Germline V CDR1 and CDR2: SGHAT, FQNNGV. Trimming pared 1 base from V and 5 bases from J, leaving 11 bases between. The CDR3 DNA reads as TGTGCCAGCAGCTTAGTTCGAGGGCTGGAGACCCAGTACTTC. Its translation is CASSLVRGLETQYF.

The V call is TRBV28, the J call TRBJ1-5, with a weak D call TRBD1 (6 bases). V gave up 4 bases and J gave up 0 bases, with 16 bases separating them. The CDR3 extends over 17 amino acids. Per the germline V gene, CDR1 is MDHEN and CDR2 is SYDVKM. The DNA of the CDR3 is TGTGCCAGCAGTTCCCTAGACAGGACCTATAGCAATCAGCCCCAGCATTTT. Translated, it gives CASSSLDRTYSNQPQHF. The variable domain in full, with the rest retrieved from reference TRBV28 and TRBJ1-5, is DVKVTQSSRYLVKRTGEKVFLECVQDMDHENMFWYRQDPGLGLRLIYFSYDVKMKEKGDIPEGYSVSREKKERFSLILESASTNQTSMYLCASSSLDRTYSNQPQHFGDGTRLSIL.

This sequence joins TRBV18 and TRBJ2-7; D not resolved. CDR3 length: 14 residues. Germline V gene lookup returns CDR1 KGHSH and CDR2 LQKENI. Trimming cost V 3 bases and J 5 bases, with 14 bases left between them. The chain's CDR3 is CASSPALRIHEQYF. CDR3 nucleotide sequence: TGTGCCAGCTCACCTGCTTTGAGGATCCACGAGCAGTACTTC.

This chain links TRBV10-3 with TRBJ1-1; no firm D call. Germline CDR1 and CDR2: ENHRY and SYGVKD. Deletions cut 6 bases from V and 6 bases from J, with 17 bases between. This CDR3 has 14 residues. CDR3 nucleotides: TGTGCCATCAGGCCGCTCGATCTGGATTCTGAAGCTTTCTTT. This translates into CAIRPLDLDSEAFF.

The V gene is TRBV7-9, the J gene TRBJ2-7, with unresolved D. The V and J ends lost 5 bases and 3 bases respectively, with 5 bases between them. The CDR3 loop spans 11 amino acids. Germline values: CDR1 SEHNR, CDR2 FQNEAQ (reference sequence). The CDR3 region has the DNA TGTGCCAGCAGCCGGTACTACGAGCAGTACTTC. Its protein is CASSRYYEQYF. Complete variable domain (other parts from reference TRBV7-9 and TRBJ2-7): DTGVSQNPRHKITKRGQNVTFRCDPISEHNRLYWYRQTLGQGPEFLTYFQNEAQLEKSRLLSDRFSAERPKGSFSTLEIQRTEQGDSAMYLCASSRYYEQYFGPGTRLTVT.

This sequence joins TRBV10-3 and TRBJ2-7, with TRBD2 matching over 8 bases. The CDR3 contains 14 residues. Germline CDR1 ENHRY, CDR2 SYGVKD. With V trimmed by 5 bases and J by 2 bases, 5 bases remained unmatched. The CDR3 DNA sequence: TGTGCCATCAGTAGTAGCGGGGACCCCTACGAGCAGTACTTC. It encodes CAISSSGDPYEQYF.